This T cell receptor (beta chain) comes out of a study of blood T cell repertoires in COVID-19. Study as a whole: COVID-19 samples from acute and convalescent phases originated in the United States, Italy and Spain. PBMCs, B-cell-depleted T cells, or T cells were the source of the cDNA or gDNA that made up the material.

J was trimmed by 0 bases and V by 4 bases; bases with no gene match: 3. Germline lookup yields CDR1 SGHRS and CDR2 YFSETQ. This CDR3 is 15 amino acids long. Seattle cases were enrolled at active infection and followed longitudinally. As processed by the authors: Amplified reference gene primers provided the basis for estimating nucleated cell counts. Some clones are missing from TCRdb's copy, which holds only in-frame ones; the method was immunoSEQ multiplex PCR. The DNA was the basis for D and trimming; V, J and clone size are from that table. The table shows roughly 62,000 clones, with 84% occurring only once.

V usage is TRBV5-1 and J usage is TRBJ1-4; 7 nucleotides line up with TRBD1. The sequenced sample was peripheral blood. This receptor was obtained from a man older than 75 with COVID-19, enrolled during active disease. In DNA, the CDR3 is TGCGCCAGCAGCAAAGGGACAGCAACTAATGAAAAACTGTTTTTT. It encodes CASSKGTATNEKLFF.